This TCR beta chain is drawn from a study of blood T cell repertoires in COVID-19. As for the study in general: There were acute and convalescent COVID-19 samples, and they came from the United States, Italy and Spain. T cells, B-cell-depleted T cells, or PBMCs provided the cDNA or gDNA that served as material.

Original data processing: Scientists estimated how many nucleated cells there were by amplifying reference gene primers. Measured with immunoSEQ multiplex PCR; TCRdb has only the in-frame clones, and not every one. The D gene and trimming were derived from the DNA, and the V and J assignments and clone size from that table. Of more than 30,000 clones in the sample, 75% to 85% were seen once. Deletions cut 3 bases from V and 2 bases from J, with 17 bases between. Per the germline V gene, CDR1 is MDHEN and CDR2 is SYDVKM. The CDR3 spans 16 residues. The chain employs TRBV28 and TRBJ2-7; tentative D call: TRBD2 (6 bases). Sequenced: peripheral blood. The TCR originated in a woman in her 70s with acute or convalescent COVID-19. CDR3 DNA: TGTGCCAGCAGTTTGGGTGGTGGAGGGGTGCCCTACGAGCAGTACTTC. Translation: CASSLGGGGVPYEQYF. The whole variable domain, remainder taken from reference TRBV28 and TRBJ2-7, is DVKVTQSSRYLVKRTGEKVFLECVQDMDHENMFWYRQDPGLGLRLIYFSYDVKMKEKGDIPEGYSVSREKKERFSLILESASTNQTSMYLCASSLGGGGVPYEQYFGPGTRLTVT.